One and the same sample provided the 2 T cell receptor beta chains below, sequenced in a study of radiotherapy plus CTLA-4 blockade in lung cancer. The protocol was immunoSEQ multiplex PCR, while the TCRdb copy is restricted to in-frame clones and leaves out a portion. Seen here are about 59,000 clones, roughly 76% observed once, and the top ten hold about 8.3%. The specimen was peripheral blood, collected from a patient treated with radiotherapy plus ipilimumab. Every receptor here comes from a human donor with non-small cell lung cancer whose response to radiotherapy plus ipilimumab could not be evaluated.

The chain joins TRBV6-1 to TRBJ1-2, with D possibly being TRBD1 (6 bases). This CDR3 spans 12 amino acids. Looked up from germline, CDR1 is MNHNS and CDR2 is SASEGT. Trimming shortened V by 3 bases and J by 5 bases, and 7 bases separated the two germline ends. DNA for the CDR3: TGTGCCAGCAGTGACAGGGGATATGGCTACACCTTC. It codes for CASSDRGYGYTF.

The rearrangement uses TRBV30 and TRBJ2-1, with D maybe TRBD2 (5 bases). The CDR3 runs to 14 residues. V was shortened by 0 bases and J by 4 bases, with 10 bases between the two germline ends. The germline V gene has CDR1 GTSNPN and CDR2 SVGIG (reference sequence). The CDR3 sequence is CAWSVWEWYNEQFF. The CDR3 bases are TGTGCCTGGAGTGTGTGGGAGTGGTACAATGAGCAGTTCTTC.